The 25 T cell receptor beta chains in this list originate from one sample, sequenced in a study of vaccination effects on CD4 cells after COVID-19. Following culture for approximately ten days, CD4+ T cells were isolated. Two-dose vaccination with either BNT162b2 or mRNA-1273 was given to the participants. These receptors are not linked to any known antigen. Sequencing used immunoSEQ multiplex PCR; TCRdb keeps in-frame clones, though not all of them. This table holds 50,000 to 80,000 clones, more than 60% found once. The sequencing here drew on CD4+ T cells from PBMCs cultured without peptide, taken after COVID-19 vaccination. These receptor sequences come from a human donor who received a COVID-19 vaccine.

This clone has only one observation. The chain employs TRBV6-4 and TRBJ2-5; the match to TRBD2 covers 12 bases. V lost 3 bases to trimming and J lost 4 bases; unmatched junction nucleotides: 9. The CDR3 is made up of 17 amino acids. Germline V gene data show CDR1 as MRHNA and CDR2 as SNTAGT. CDR3 protein: CASSEGSSGGAGETQYF. The CDR3 region has the DNA TGTGCCAGCAGTGAGGGGTCTAGCGGGGGGGCCGGAGAGACCCAGTACTTC.

The genes are TRBV19 and TRBJ1-2; D gene ambiguous. Trimming removed 1 base from V and 1 base from J, with 7 bases in between. Germline V CDR1 and CDR2: LNHDA, SQIVND (reference sequence). This CDR3 has 14 amino acids. The CDR3 sequence: CASSIGSVNYGYTF. CDR3 bases: TGTGCCAGTAGTATAGGATCAGTTAACTATGGCTACACCTTC. The complete variable domain, with remaining parts taken from reference TRBV19 and TRBJ1-2, reads DGGITQSPKYLFRKEGQNVTLSCEQNLNHDAMYWYRQDPGQGLRLIYYSQIVNDFQKGDIAEGYSVSREKKESFPLTVTSAQKNPTAFYLCASSIGSVNYGYTFGSGTRLTVV.

Points on this clone: A junction boundary mismatches the germline segment, possibly from a read error. The gene calls are TRBV2 and TRBJ1-6, with 10 bases that match TRBD1. CDR3 length equals 16 residues. Per the germline V gene, CDR1 is SNHLY and CDR2 is FYNNEI. CDR3 nucleotides: TGTGCCAGCAACCCGACAGGGGGCCAATATAGTTCACCCCTCCACTTT. Translating it yields CASNPTGGQYSSPLHF.

The chain has TRBV5-8 and TRBJ1-4, with 8 nucleotides matching TRBD1. Germline V gene sequence: CDR1 SGHTS, CDR2 YDEGEE. The CDR3 sequence is 17 residues long. V trimming: 5 bases; J trimming: 0 bases; junction bases outside the gene matches: 9. The chain's CDR3 is CASRHGQGQSTNEKLFF. The CDR3 DNA is TGTGCCAGCAGACACGGACAGGGACAATCAACTAATGAAAAACTGTTTTTT.

This rearrangement joins TRBV23-1 to TRBJ1-5; possibly TRBD1 for D (5 bases). TRBV23-1 has ORF status, its function being uncertain. The CDR3 extends over 13 amino acids. The V end was cut by 5 bases, the J end by 2 bases, with 7 bases between. This CDR3 reads CASSRTCNQPQHF. CDR3 nucleotide sequence: TGCGCCAGCAGTAGGACATGCAATCAGCCCCAGCATTTT.

The rearrangement links TRBV7-2 to TRBJ1-5, with 7 bases aligning to TRBD1. Trimming took 2 bases from V and 2 from J; bases not matched to a gene: 3. Germline CDR1 is SGHTA and CDR2 is FQGNSA. The CDR3 loop spans 15 amino acids. The DNA of the CDR3 is TGTGCCAGCAGCTTAAGCACAGGGGGCAATCAGCCCCAGCATTTT. It codes for CASSLSTGGNQPQHF.

V is TRBV3-1 (or the pseudogene TRBV3-2) and J is TRBJ2-7; weak D call: TRBD1 (6 bases). This CDR3 has 13 amino acids. Germline V gives CDR1 LGHDT, CDR2 YNNKEL (reference sequence). With 1 base removed from V and 7 bases from J, the gap between germline ends came to 11 bases. DNA for the CDR3: TGTGCCAGCAGCCAAGGACAGGCGGATGAGCAGTACGTC. As protein: CASSQGQADEQYV.

The chain is built from TRBV6-2 or TRBV6-3 and TRBJ1-6; TRBD1 aligns across 9 bases. The germline CDR1 and CDR2 sequences are MNHEY and SVGEGT. There are 14 residues in the CDR3. V gave up 2 bases and J gave up 9 bases; unmatched junction bases: 2. The CDR3 is CASSYQGQGSPLHF. The CDR3 bases are TGTGCCAGCAGTTACCAGGGACAGGGTTCACCCCTCCACTTT.

The chain couples TRBV5-5 to TRBJ1-2; D is uncertain. The CDR3 consists of 14 residues. Germline values: CDR1 SGHKS, CDR2 YYEKEE (reference sequence). With 1 base removed from V and 4 bases from J, the gap between germline ends came to 11 bases. CDR3 sequence reads: CASSLTLGGYGYTF. The DNA for the CDR3 is TGTGCCAGCAGCTTGACCCTCGGCGGCTATGGCTACACCTTC.

The chain is built from TRBV7-8 and TRBJ2-3; D perhaps matches TRBD2 (7 bases). Trimming pared 7 bases from V and 4 bases from J, leaving 15 bases between. The CDR3 spans 14 residues. The germline CDR1 and CDR2 sequences are SGHVS and FQNEAQ. CDR3 bases: TGTGCCAGCACCAGCCGGGGGGCCCCAGATACGCAGTATTTT. It translates to CASTSRGAPDTQYF.

The chain is built from TRBV7-3 and TRBJ1-4; D is ambiguous. The CDR3 runs to 13 residues. Trimming took 3 bases from V and 7 from J, leaving 9 bases between them. CDR1 and CDR2 (germline): SGHTA, FQGTGA. CDR3 sequence: CASSFGIGEKLFF. As DNA, the CDR3 is TGTGCCAGCAGCTTCGGGATTGGTGAAAAACTGTTTTTT.

The rearrangement uses TRBV5-1 and TRBJ2-5; D might be TRBD1 (5 bases). The CDR3 has 13 amino acids. CDR1 is SGHRS, CDR2 YFSETQ, per germline. Deletions cut 4 bases from V and 5 bases from J, with 12 bases between. CDR3 sequence: CASSESGWETQYF. The CDR3 DNA follows: TGCGCCAGCAGCGAGTCAGGGTGGGAGACCCAGTACTTC.

The chain links TRBV6-1 to TRBJ2-5; 7 nucleotides align to TRBD1. V lost 3 bases, J lost 1 base, and 5 bases stayed unmatched. The V gene's germline CDR1 is MNHNS and CDR2 SASEGT. The CDR3 contains 15 residues. DNA of the CDR3: TGTGCCAGCAGTGAGTTGGGGACAGCCCAAGAGACCCAGTACTTC. Encoded protein: CASSELGTAQETQYF.

The rearrangement links TRBV5-1 to TRBJ1-6; 9 nucleotides line up with TRBD1. With V trimmed by 3 bases and J by 7 bases, 2 bases remained unmatched. The CDR3 totals 14 residues. CDR1 is SGHRS, CDR2 YFSETQ, per germline. The CDR3 sequence is CASSSGTGNSPLHF. The CDR3 DNA follows: TGCGCCAGCAGCTCCGGGACAGGGAATTCACCCCTCCACTTT.

This chain links TRBV5-8 with TRBJ1-1; a possible D gene is TRBD1 (5 bases). The CDR3 runs 17 residues. CDR1 is SGHTS and CDR2 is YDEGEE in the germline V gene. V was trimmed by 7 bases and J by 6 bases, leaving 28 bases between them. CDR3 region: CASPNIPGDPPRPEAFF. DNA of the CDR3: TGTGCCAGCCCGAATATACCGGGGGACCCTCCTCGCCCTGAAGCTTTCTTT.

This chain links TRBV5-1 with TRBJ2-1; D is unresolved. The germline CDR1 and CDR2 sequences are SGHRS and YFSETQ. The V end lost 0 bases, the J end lost 5 bases, and 6 bases lay between the germline ends. This CDR3 comprises 13 residues. The CDR3 protein is CASSLESDNEQFF. The DNA for the CDR3 is TGCGCCAGCAGCTTGGAGTCAGACAATGAGCAGTTCTTC.

The chain has TRBV6-6 and TRBJ2-7; D call uncertain. The CDR3 runs 11 residues. Germline values: CDR1 MNHNY, CDR2 SVGAGI (reference sequence). Trimming took off 0 bases at V and 10 bases at J, with 7 bases between the two ends. CDR3 region: CASSYSSVQYV. CDR3 coding DNA: TGTGCCAGCAGTTACTCTTCAGTACAGTACGTC.

In this sample, this clone turned up once. The V call is TRBV11-3, the J call TRBJ2-3, with 8 bases that match TRBD1. CDR1 SGHNT and CDR2 YENEEA come from the germline V gene. J lost 2 bases, V lost 6 bases, and 7 bases had no gene match. The CDR3 is 15 residues long. CDR3 nucleotides: TGTGCCAGCAGGGACCGGGACAGGCACACAGATACGCAGTATTTT. Its protein is CASRDRDRHTDTQYF.

Of note for this clone: Germline and junction disagree at one end, which may indicate a read error. V usage is TRBV3-1 (or the pseudogene TRBV3-2) and J usage is TRBJ1-3; no clear D gene. The CDR3 is 13 residues long. Looked up from germline, CDR1 is LGHDT and CDR2 is YNNKEL (reference sequence). CDR3 sequence reads: CASSQDGLRIPIF. The CDR3 bases are TGTGCCAGCAGCCAAGACGGCCTACGGATCCCGATTTTT.

This sequence joins TRBV3-1 (or the pseudogene TRBV3-2) and TRBJ2-3; D gene uncertain. Germline CDR1 is LGHDT and CDR2 is YNNKEL (reference sequence). CDR3 size: 14 residues. V was trimmed by 6 bases and J by 4 bases, leaving 14 bases between them. Here the CDR3 DNA reads TGTGCCAGCAGTTTCCGCAGGCCCGCAGATACGCAGTATTTT. Translated: CASSFRRPADTQYF.

The CDR3 DNA follows: TGTGCCAGCAGCCCGATGGGGAGTGGAGGAAACACCATATATTTT. It encodes CASSPMGSGGNTIYF. The rearrangement links TRBV9 to TRBJ1-3, with no clear D. Per the germline V gene, CDR1 is SGDLS and CDR2 is YYNGEE. V was pared by 4 bases and J by 4 bases, with 15 bases between. The CDR3 has 15 amino acids.

The V call is TRBV4-3, the J call TRBJ2-2, with D possibly being TRBD2 (6 bases). Trimming shortened V by 0 bases and J by 7 bases, and 24 bases separated the two germline ends. The germline V gene encodes CDR1 LGHNA and CDR2 YSLEER. The CDR3 spans 19 residues. CDR3 in DNA: TGCGCCAGCAGCCAAGATCGTGTTCACGGCGGGGCCGGAAACGGGGAGCTGTTTTTT. Protein sequence: CASSQDRVHGGAGNGELFF.

This chain links TRBV18 with TRBJ2-2; 8 bases are a match to TRBD2. Germline lookup yields CDR1 KGHSH and CDR2 LQKENI. Trimming at V came to 6 bases and at J to 6 bases, leaving 12 bases not matched to a gene. The CDR3 covers 16 residues. DNA for the CDR3: TGTGCCAGCTCCGAGGTAGCGGGGCAAAACGCCGGGGAGCTGTTTTTT. This gives the protein CASSEVAGQNAGELFF.

This chain uses TRBV6-1 with TRBJ1-3, with D possibly matching TRBD1 (5 bases). The CDR3 contains 16 residues. Trimming took off 2 bases at V and 4 bases at J, with 15 bases between the two ends. Germline CDR1 is MNHNS and CDR2 is SASEGT. CDR3 in DNA: TGTGCCAGCAGTGAAAACGGGGGTGCCCGCGGAAACACCATATATTTT. Translation: CASSENGGARGNTIYF.

The chain uses TRBV3-1 (or the pseudogene TRBV3-2) and TRBJ2-3, with 7 bases that match TRBD2. With V trimmed by 4 bases and J by 0 bases, 13 bases remained unmatched. CDR1 is LGHDT and CDR2 is YNNKEL in the germline V gene (reference sequence). The CDR3 totals 18 residues. The CDR3, as DNA: TGTGCCAGCAGCCGGTGGACGGGGGGACCGACTAGCACAGATACGCAGTATTTT. It codes for CASSRWTGGPTSTDTQYF.